This TCR beta chain was recovered during a study of T cells in Graves' hyperthyroidism and ophthalmopathy. In the case of this clonotype: Relative to the germline gene, one junction end is altered; a read error may explain this.

Thyroid ultrasound and orbital computed tomography, with clinical symptoms and serum thyroxine and TRAb, informed diagnoses. The blood sample dates from first hyperthyroidism diagnosis, preceding any ophthalmopathy symptoms. Germline V gene sequence: CDR1 SGHKS, CDR2 YYEKEE (reference sequence). The CDR3 covers 11 residues. Amplified TCR beta CDR3 regions came from RNA transcripts. When the TCR CDR3 underwent first-round RT-PCR, the HTBI primer set was used. TCRdb passed the multiplex PCR reads through MiXCR, listing each CDR3 protein once. The sample lists under 400,000 distinct CDR3 sequences, roughly 14% occurring once.

Sequencing used blood. The sequence derives from a woman in her late teens or twenties with Graves' hyperthyroidism that later progressed to Graves' ophthalmopathy. The chain joins TRBV5-5 to TRBJ1-4; D remains unclear. The CDR3, as DNA: TGTGCCAGCAGCTTAGACGAAAAACTGCTTTTT. Translation: CASSLDEKLLF.